The 21 T cell receptor beta chains below all came from one sample that was sequenced in a study of high-grade serous ovarian cancer treatment subgroups. Data came from immunoSEQ multiplex PCR; TCRdb stores just in-frame clones and leaves some out. The table shows several thousand clones, with 62% occurring only once. Tumor tissue was taken before any definitive surgery or chemotherapy was given. Sequencing used tumor tissue. The receptor source for this set is a human donor with high-grade serous ovarian cancer.

Of note for this clone: Germline is not matched at one junction end, which may reflect a read error. J is TRBJ2-2 and V is TRBV13, with D maybe TRBD2 (5 bases). The CDR3 is 16 residues long. The V gene's germline CDR1 is PRHDT and CDR2 FYEKMQ (reference sequence). Here the CDR3 reads CASSLDMGRNTGELFF. The DNA for the CDR3 is TGTGCCAGCAGTTTAGATATGGGGAGGAACACCGGGGAGCTGTTTTTT.

This sequence joins TRBV5-1 and TRBJ1-1; tentative D call: TRBD1 (5 bases). With 1 base removed from V and 0 bases from J, the gap between germline ends came to 10 bases. The germline gives CDR1 SGHRS, CDR2 YFSETQ. The CDR3 is 15 residues long. CDR3 coding DNA: TGCGCCAGCAGCTTGATGACAGCCATGAACACTGAAGCTTTCTTT. Amino acids: CASSLMTAMNTEAFF.

V gene TRBV6-5 combines with J gene TRBJ1-1; D is perhaps TRBD1 (6 bases). The CDR3 contains 15 residues. The germline gives CDR1 MNHEY, CDR2 SVGAGI. V dropped 6 bases and J dropped 1 base, with 15 bases sitting between them. The CDR3 protein is CASRDHGTQNTEAFF. CDR3 sequence (DNA): TGTGCCAGCAGGGACCACGGGACACAGAACACTGAAGCTTTCTTT.

This chain links TRBV28 with TRBJ1-2; no firm D call. The V and J ends lost 2 bases and 7 bases respectively, with 11 bases between them. The CDR3 spans 13 residues. Germline values: CDR1 MDHEN, CDR2 SYDVKM. CDR3 region: CASSLSPLGGYTF. CDR3 nucleotides: TGTGCCAGCAGTTTAAGCCCGTTGGGTGGCTACACCTTC.

The CDR3 sequence is CASSLHRFSAHTYEQYF. As DNA, the CDR3 is TGTGCCAGCAGCCTCCATCGGTTTAGCGCACATACCTACGAGCAGTACTTC. This chain connects TRBV7-7 to TRBJ2-7; D is perhaps TRBD2 (5 bases). Per germline, CDR1 SSHAT and CDR2 FNYEAQ (reference sequence). The CDR3 loop spans 17 amino acids. With 5 bases removed from V and 2 bases from J, the gap between germline ends came to 22 bases. The full variable domain, rest sourced from reference TRBV7-7 and TRBJ2-7, is GAGVSQSPRYKVTKRGQDVTLRCDPISSHATLYWYQQALGQGPEFLTYFNYEAQPDKSGLPSDRFSAERPEGSISTLTIQRTEQRDSAMYRCASSLHRFSAHTYEQYFGPGTRLTVT.

A single count supports this clone. The chain employs TRBV9 and TRBJ2-1; 11 positions match TRBD2. The V segment lost 0 bases and the J segment 6 bases; nucleotides outside the gene matches: 8. CDR3 size: 17 residues. Germline lookup yields CDR1 SGDLS and CDR2 YYNGEE. CDR3 in amino acids: CASSVGPGGTSGNEQFF. For the CDR3, the DNA is TGTGCCAGCAGCGTAGGCCCCGGCGGGACTAGCGGCAATGAGCAGTTCTTC.

The rearrangement links TRBV6-5 to TRBJ1-1; D is uncertain. Trimming left V 4 bases short and J 1 base short, with 4 bases between. In germline, CDR1 is MNHEY, CDR2 SVGAGI. The CDR3 spans 12 residues. The CDR3 region is CASSSGNTEAFF. The CDR3 DNA follows: TGTGCCAGCAGTTCGGGGAACACTGAAGCTTTCTTT.

The rearrangement uses TRBV7-2 and TRBJ2-1; TRBD2 matches 10 bases. J gave up 8 bases and V 6 bases, and 10 bases lay outside the gene matches. This CDR3 is 15 amino acids long. Germline loops: CDR1 SGHTA, CDR2 FQGNSA. CDR3 nucleotides: TGTGCCAGCAGTAGAACGAGCGGGAGGGCCGATGAGCAGTTCTTC. Encoded protein: CASSRTSGRADEQFF.

The chain carries TRBV27 and TRBJ2-7, with 7 bases lining up with TRBD2. The CDR3 runs 14 residues. Unmatched junction bases numbered 7, after V lost 4 bases and J lost 4 bases. Germline V lookup: CDR1 MNHEY, CDR2 SMNVEV (reference sequence). DNA for the CDR3: TGTGCCAGCAGTTGGGGGGGGGATCGTTACGAGCAGTACTTC. Encoded protein: CASSWGGDRYEQYF.

The V call is TRBV5-5, the J call TRBJ1-4; the D is unclear. Germline assignment: CDR1 SGHKS and CDR2 YYEKEE (reference sequence). This CDR3 comprises 12 residues. Deletions cut 0 bases from V and 11 bases from J, with 8 bases between. CDR3 nucleotide sequence: TGTGCCAGCAGCTTGGACGACGGGAAACTGTTTTTT. It specifies CASSLDDGKLFF.

This chain links TRBV5-1 with TRBJ2-1; TRBD2 aligns across 10 bases. Losses at the gene ends were 6 bases for V and 4 bases for J; bases not matched to a gene: 13. Germline assignment: CDR1 SGHRS and CDR2 YFSETQ. This CDR3 is 17 amino acids long. Here the CDR3 reads CASTWGLAGAKYNEQFF. The DNA for the CDR3 is TGCGCCAGCACCTGGGGGCTAGCGGGAGCTAAGTACAATGAGCAGTTCTTC.

The rearrangement uses TRBV19 and TRBJ1-4; tentatively, D is TRBD1 (6 bases). The V gene lost 7 bases and the J gene lost 10 bases, with 16 bases spanning the gap. The CDR3 extends over 13 amino acids. Germline CDR1 and CDR2: LNHDA and SQIVND (reference sequence). CDR3 DNA: TGTGCCAGTACAAATCTAGAAGGGGGAAAACTGTTTTTT. This gives the protein CASTNLEGGKLFF. Filled out from reference TRBV19 and TRBJ1-4, the complete variable domain reads DGGITQSPKYLFRKEGQNVTLSCEQNLNHDAMYWYRQDPGQGLRLIYYSQIVNDFQKGDIAEGYSVSREKKESFPLTVTSAQKNPTAFYLCASTNLEGGKLFFGSGTQLSVL.

This chain links TRBV18 with TRBJ2-3; 12 bases fit TRBD2. This CDR3 is 17 amino acids long. The J segment lost 3 bases and the V segment lost 3 bases, leaving 7 bases of the junction unmatched. CDR1 and CDR2 from the germline V gene are KGHSH and LQKENI. Written as DNA, the CDR3 is TGTGCCAGCTCACCCCTGACTAGCGGGAGCAGGACAGATACGCAGTATTTT. It encodes CASSPLTSGSRTDTQYF.

The chain recombines TRBV11-2 with TRBJ2-7; D gene uncertain. Between the trimmed V and J ends, which lost 1 base and 5 bases, there was a span of 12 bases. From germline, CDR1 is SGHAT and CDR2 FQNNGV. CDR3 length: 14 amino acids. The CDR3 loop is CASSLAQVVHEQYF. For the CDR3, the DNA is TGTGCCAGCAGCTTAGCTCAGGTCGTCCACGAGCAGTACTTC.

The rearrangement uses TRBV18 and TRBJ1-5; 7 positions agree with TRBD1. Germline V lookup: CDR1 KGHSH, CDR2 LQKENI. The CDR3 loop spans 15 amino acids. The J segment lost 5 bases and the V segment lost 4 bases, leaving 8 bases of the junction unmatched. This chain's CDR3 is CASSQAQTGDQPQHF. The CDR3 DNA sequence: TGTGCCAGCTCACAGGCCCAAACAGGGGATCAGCCCCAGCATTTT.

The CDR3 DNA follows: TGTGCCAGCAGACTACTGGGGGCTAGGGTAGATACGCAGTATTTT. Translation gives CASRLLGARVDTQYF. The chain has TRBV7-2 and TRBJ2-3; tentative D call: TRBD1 (6 bases). The germline CDR1 and CDR2 sequences are SGHTA and FQGNSA. V lost 6 bases to trimming and J lost 5 bases, with 18 bases between them. The CDR3 is made up of 15 amino acids.

This clone was seen more than once but under ten times. The chain links TRBV4-2 to TRBJ2-2, with D uncertain. This CDR3 contains 13 residues. With 0 bases removed from V and 4 bases from J, the gap between germline ends came to 3 bases. Germline V gives CDR1 LGHNA, CDR2 YNFKEQ. The CDR3 is CASSQDGTGELFF. The CDR3, as DNA: TGTGCCAGCAGCCAAGATGGCACCGGGGAGCTGTTTTTT.

J is TRBJ2-3 and V is TRBV7-9; 9 nucleotides align to TRBD1. J lost 3 bases, V lost 4 bases, and 8 bases had no gene match. The CDR3 extends over 16 amino acids. Germline CDR1 is SEHNR and CDR2 is FQNEAQ (reference sequence). Here the CDR3 DNA reads TGTGCCAGCAGCTCGCGACAGGGGGGAAGGACAGATACGCAGTATTTT. Translated, it gives CASSSRQGGRTDTQYF.

V and J are TRBV15 and TRBJ2-4; D not resolved. V was shortened by 3 bases and J by 1 base, with 4 bases between the two germline ends. This CDR3 has 13 residues. In germline, CDR1 is LNHNV, CDR2 YYDKDF (reference sequence). CDR3 nucleotide sequence: TGTGCCACCAGCAGGGGGGCCAAAAACATTCAGTACTTC. Encoded protein: CATSRGAKNIQYF.

The chain carries TRBV19 and TRBJ2-2, with TRBD1 as a possible D gene (6 bases). V lost 0 bases and J lost 1, with 18 bases in between. The CDR3 contains 19 residues. Germline CDR1 and CDR2: LNHDA and SQIVND (reference sequence). The chain's CDR3 is CASSIDAPTGRENTGELFF. In DNA form, the CDR3 reads TGTGCCAGTAGTATAGATGCCCCGACAGGTCGAGAGAACACCGGGGAGCTGTTTTTT.

The sample holds a few counts of this clone. This chain connects TRBV20-1 to TRBJ2-7, with unresolved D. The germline CDR1 and CDR2 sequences are DFQATT and SNEGSKA (reference sequence). This CDR3 is 10 amino acids long. Between the trimmed V and J ends, which lost 3 bases and 6 bases, there was a span of 6 bases. In DNA form, the CDR3 reads TGCAGTGCTAGGGGCCGCGAGCAGTACTTC. It encodes CSARGREQYF.